These 26 T cell receptor beta chains were sequenced from one sample in a study of blood T cells in healthy people across ages. Primers used in a second PCR of roughly 7 to 11 cycles were a sample-barcoded 5' primer and a J-beta primer mix. Each CDR3 protein is one row after TCRdb ran MiXCR on the 5' RACE reads. The sample carries hundreds of thousands of distinct CDR3 sequences, 48% recorded once. Material: blood. These receptors were taken from a young man in good health.

The gene calls are TRBV15 and TRBJ2-7, with 7 bases identical to TRBD2. J lost 1 base, V lost 5 bases, and 2 bases had no gene match. The CDR3 has 13 residues. Germline V gives CDR1 LNHNV, CDR2 YYDKDF (reference sequence). This CDR3 is CATSWRGSYEQYF. The CDR3 nucleotides are TGTGCCACCAGCTGGCGGGGGTCCTACGAGCAGTACTTC.

The chain has TRBV7-2 and TRBJ2-5, with a possible D match to TRBD2 (5 bases). V was cut by 1 base and J by 3 bases, with 12 bases left in between. CDR1 SGHTA and CDR2 FQGNSA come from the germline V gene. This CDR3 has 15 amino acids. CDR3 bases: TGTGCCAGCAGCTTAGGGAGGACGGAGAAAGAGACCCAGTACTTC. It codes for CASSLGRTEKETQYF. Complete variable domain (other parts from reference TRBV7-2 and TRBJ2-5): GAGVSQSPSNKVTEKGKDVELRCDPISGHTALYWYRQSLGQGLEFLIYFQGNSAPDKSGLPSDRFSAERTGGSVSTLTIQRTQQEDSAVYLCASSLGRTEKETQYFGPGTRLLVL.

This clonotype was seen more than once but under ten times. The chain has TRBV29-1 and TRBJ1-1, with D uncertain. Germline CDR1 SQVTM, CDR2 ANQGSEA. This CDR3 comprises 12 residues. V lost 4 bases, J lost 3 bases, and 9 bases lay in between. The CDR3 coding sequence is TGCAGCGTTGCATTGACGGACACTGAAGCTTTCTTT. Its translation is CSVALTDTEAFF. The full variable domain, its missing parts supplied by reference TRBV29-1 and TRBJ1-1, is SAVISQKPSRDICQRGTSLTIQCQVDSQVTMMFWYRQQPGQSLTLIATANQGSEATYESGFVIDKFPISRPNLTFSTLTVSNMSPEDSSIYLCSVALTDTEAFFGQGTRLTVV.

This clonotype appeared once. The chain carries TRBV7-2 and TRBJ2-3, with D possibly matching TRBD2 (6 bases). The CDR3 totals 15 residues. Trimming shortened V by 5 bases and J by 1 base, and 13 bases separated the two germline ends. Germline CDR1 SGHTA, CDR2 FQGNSA. The CDR3 DNA is TGTGCCAGCAGCCAGTTCTGGGGGGGCACAGATACGCAGTATTTT. Protein: CASSQFWGGTDTQYF.

Many counts were recorded for this clonotype. The chain is built from TRBV5-1 and TRBJ2-3; the D is unclear. Germline CDR1 is SGHRS and CDR2 is YFSETQ. The CDR3 is 16 residues long. V was cut by 4 bases and J by 4 bases, with 19 bases left in between. The CDR3 is CASSTSGRWLSDTQYF. CDR3 sequence (DNA): TGCGCCAGCAGCACATCCGGGCGTTGGTTATCAGATACGCAGTATTTT. The variable domain in full, with the rest retrieved from reference TRBV5-1 and TRBJ2-3, is KAGVTQTPRYLIKTRGQQVTLSCSPISGHRSVSWYQQTPGQGLQFLFEYFSETQRNKGNFPGRFSGRQFSNSRSEMNVSTLELGDSALYLCASSTSGRWLSDTQYFGPGTRLTVL.

The rearrangement uses TRBV29-1 and TRBJ2-5, with a weak D call TRBD1 (6 bases). The end of the DNA is better explained by TRBJ2-1, so the J call may be wrong. Germline V gene data show CDR1 as SQVTM and CDR2 as ANQGSEA. This CDR3 contains 12 residues. CDR3 in DNA: TGCAGCGTTGTGTGGGGGCAGGAGACCCAGTTCTTC. This translates into CSVVWGQETQFF.

The chain carries TRBV21-1 and TRBJ2-2; the DNA was not compared with TRBD1, the D call given in the table. TRBV21-1 is recorded as a pseudogene. The CDR3 is 19 amino acids. The CDR3 DNA reads as TGTGCCAGCAGCAAAAAACGTCAAAGTAGGACAGCGAACACCGGGGAGCTGTTTTTT. Translating gives CASSKKRQSRTANTGELFF.

The chain uses TRBV21-1 and TRBJ1-1; the table gives TRBD1 as D, unverified against the DNA. TRBV21-1 is flagged as a pseudogene. This CDR3 is built from 19 residues. Written as DNA, the CDR3 is TGTGCCAGCAGACAAAGGGACAGGGGGCAAAGGGGGGAAGACACTGAAGCTTTCTTT. Translation gives CASRQRDRGQRGEDTEAFF.

The CDR3 region has the DNA TGTGCCAGCAGCCAAGGCCCACTAGCGCAAACGCAGTATTTT. Its protein product is CASSQGPLAQTQYF. J is TRBJ2-3 and V is TRBV4-2; 7 bases agree with TRBD2. Germline CDR1 is LGHNA and CDR2 is YNFKEQ. The CDR3 runs 14 residues. V trimming: 1 base; J trimming: 9 bases; junction bases outside the gene matches: 7.

The genes are TRBV7-3 and TRBJ1-6; 7 positions agree with TRBD1. There are 16 residues in the CDR3. Unmatched junction bases numbered 6, after V lost 3 bases and J lost 4 bases. The V gene's germline CDR1 is SGHTA and CDR2 FQGTGA. The CDR3 DNA follows: TGTGCCAGCAGCTTTACCGGGACAGCTTATAATTCACCCCTCCACTTT. It codes for CASSFTGTAYNSPLHF.

V gene TRBV11-3 combines with J gene TRBJ1-2; D remains ambiguous. The ends were cut back, 4 bases at V and 6 bases at J, with 18 bases in the middle. CDR1 is SGHNT, CDR2 YENEEA, per germline. This CDR3 is 15 amino acids long. CDR3 in DNA: TGTGCCAGCAGCTCGGCTGACGAGAGGCGTGATGGCTACACCTTC. Its translation is CASSSADERRDGYTF. The complete variable domain, with remaining parts taken from reference TRBV11-3 and TRBJ1-2, reads EAGVVQSPRYKIIEKKQPVAFWCNPISGHNTLYWYLQNLGQGPELLIRYENEEAVDDSQLPKDRFSAERLKGVDSTLKIQPAELGDSAVYLCASSSADERRDGYTFGSGTRLTVV.

This clonotype was counted a few times. V and J are TRBV4-1 and TRBJ2-7; D unclear. Germline loops: CDR1 MGHRA, CDR2 YSYEKL. The CDR3 extends over 15 amino acids. The V gene lost 1 base and the J gene lost 4 bases, with 14 bases spanning the gap. This CDR3 reads CASSQVLGYGYEQYF. The DNA for the CDR3 is TGCGCCAGCAGCCAAGTCTTAGGGTATGGATACGAGCAGTACTTC.

The chain recombines TRBV7-9 with TRBJ2-4; D not certain. The end of the DNA aligns better with TRBJ2-5, so the J call may be wrong. CDR3 length equals 13 residues. Germline V gene sequence: CDR1 SEHNR, CDR2 FQNEAQ (reference sequence). The CDR3 spells CASSINSQETQYF. The CDR3 DNA reads TGTGCCAGCAGTATTAACAGCCAAGAGACCCAGTACTTC.

This chain uses TRBV6-2 or TRBV6-3 with TRBJ2-1; 15 bases fit TRBD2. J was trimmed by 7 bases and V by 3 bases; bases with no gene match: 7. The CDR3 extends over 17 amino acids. Germline V gene lookup returns CDR1 MNHEY and CDR2 SVGEGT. The CDR3, as DNA: TGTGCCAGCAGTTATGTAACTGGGACTAGCGGGGGGAATGAGCAGTTCTTC. Translation: CASSYVTGTSGGNEQFF.

The rearrangement links TRBV16 to TRBJ2-3; D call uncertain. The ends were cut back, 5 bases at V and 2 bases at J, with 14 bases in the middle. Germline V gene data show CDR1 as KGHSY and CDR2 as FQNENV. The CDR3 has 15 amino acids. In nucleotides, the CDR3 is TGTGCCAGCAGCGAAATCGCCGGGCCCACAGATACGCAGTATTTT. Translation gives CASSEIAGPTDTQYF. Variable domain in full (rest from reference TRBV16 and TRBJ2-3): GEEVAQTPKHLVRGEGQKAKLYCAPIKGHSYVFWYQQVLKNEFKFLISFQNENVFDETGMPKERFSAKCLPNSPCSLEIQATKLEDSAVYFCASSEIAGPTDTQYFGPGTRLTVL.

The chain carries TRBV6-6 and TRBJ1-2; the match to TRBD1 covers 8 bases. The V segment lost 5 bases and the J segment 5 bases; nucleotides outside the gene matches: 4. The CDR3 has 13 amino acids. CDR1 is MNHNY and CDR2 is SVGAGI in the germline V gene (reference sequence). DNA for the CDR3: TGTGCCAGCAGTCACGACAGGGGTTATGGCTACACCTTC. Translating gives CASSHDRGYGYTF.

The chain couples TRBV27 to TRBJ2-1, with 10 bases lining up with TRBD1. After removal of 3 bases from V and 7 bases from J, the junction contained 3 bases not matched to a gene. Germline V gene lookup returns CDR1 MNHEY and CDR2 SMNVEV (reference sequence). CDR3 size: 14 residues. CDR3 coding DNA: TGTGCCAGCAGTTTTGGGACAGGGGAGAATGAGCAGTTCTTC. Its protein is CASSFGTGENEQFF.

This clonotype appeared a few times. V is TRBV29-1 and J is TRBJ2-1; D is ambiguous. CDR3 length: 15 residues. The ends were cut back, 5 bases at V and 0 bases at J, with 14 bases in the middle. The V gene's germline CDR1 is SQVTM and CDR2 ANQGSEA. CDR3 protein: CSVTLPLSSYNEQFF. The DNA for the CDR3 is TGCAGCGTTACTCTCCCGTTGAGCTCCTACAATGAGCAGTTCTTC.

The J gene is TRBJ2-1, the V gene TRBV27; maybe TRBD2 (6 bases). The J call may be faulty, since TRBJ2-7 better matches the DNA end. The CDR3 is 19 residues long. CDR1 is MNHEY and CDR2 is SMNVEV in the germline V gene (reference sequence). In DNA form, the CDR3 reads TGTGCCAGCAGTTTAACGGGCAGGGAGGTTATCGGGTCCTACAATGAGCAGTACTTC. Amino acids: CASSLTGREVIGSYNEQYF.

This clonotype was observed a handful of times. This chain joins TRBV7-3 and TRBJ1-1, with D hard to call. CDR3 size: 14 residues. The germline V and J ends were trimmed by 2 bases and 0 bases, with 7 bases remaining between them. CDR1 and CDR2 from the germline V gene are SGHTA and FQGTGA. Here the CDR3 DNA reads TGTGCCAGCAGCTTAGCAGATATGAACACTGAAGCTTTCTTT. It specifies CASSLADMNTEAFF.

V gene TRBV9 combines with J gene TRBJ2-1, with a possible D match to TRBD1 (6 bases). This CDR3 region has 16 residues. V was clipped by 0 bases and J by 5 bases, with 15 bases between them. From germline, CDR1 is SGDLS and CDR2 YYNGEE. CDR3: CASSVDSRGFDNEQFF. In DNA form, the CDR3 reads TGTGCCAGCAGCGTAGATAGCAGGGGATTTGACAATGAGCAGTTCTTC.

This clonotype was counted only a few times. This rearrangement joins TRBV7-3 to TRBJ2-1; 15 positions match TRBD2. CDR3 size: 16 residues. Germline CDR1 and CDR2: SGHTA and FQGTGA. V was pared by 5 bases and J by 6 bases, with 5 bases of the junction left unmatched. The CDR3 DNA reads as TGTGCCAGCAGCGTTGGACTAGCGGGGGGGAGCAATGAGCAGTTCTTC. This encodes CASSVGLAGGSNEQFF.

V is TRBV5-1 and J is TRBJ2-1; D not resolved. Trimming took 2 bases from V and 8 from J, leaving 11 bases between them. The CDR3 is 13 amino acids. The germline V gene has CDR1 SGHRS and CDR2 YFSETQ. CDR3 sequence reads: CASSFSRPDEQFF. CDR3 sequence (DNA): TGCGCCAGCAGCTTCTCTCGGCCCGATGAGCAGTTCTTC. The complete variable domain, with remaining parts taken from reference TRBV5-1 and TRBJ2-1, reads KAGVTQTPRYLIKTRGQQVTLSCSPISGHRSVSWYQQTPGQGLQFLFEYFSETQRNKGNFPGRFSGRQFSNSRSEMNVSTLELGDSALYLCASSFSRPDEQFFGPGTRLTVL.

The genes are TRBV7-9 and TRBJ1-1; maybe TRBD1 (5 bases). Germline V lookup: CDR1 SEHNR, CDR2 FQNEAQ (reference sequence). The V and J ends lost 1 base and 4 bases respectively, with 10 bases between them. This CDR3 comprises 14 residues. The CDR3 reads CASSLEAGITEAFF. The CDR3, as DNA: TGTGCCAGCAGCTTAGAAGCAGGGATCACTGAAGCTTTCTTT.

This chain uses TRBV15 with TRBJ2-3; 9 bases map to TRBD2. The length of the CDR3 is 15 residues. The V gene end was trimmed by 1 base and the J gene end by 3 bases; junction bases not matched to a gene: 2. CDR1 is LNHNV, CDR2 YYDKDF, per germline (reference sequence). CDR3 residues: CATSRVAGATDTQYF. CDR3 nucleotide sequence: TGTGCCACCAGCAGAGTAGCGGGAGCGACAGATACGCAGTATTTT.

This clonotype showed up many times. Here the CDR3 reads CASRAGGSPNEQYF. CDR3 in DNA: TGTGCCAGCAGGGCGGGGGGCTCCCCAAACGAGCAGTACTTC. The chain combines TRBV28 with TRBJ2-7, with 8 bases aligning to TRBD2. Germline CDR1 is MDHEN and CDR2 is SYDVKM. The length of the CDR3 is 14 residues. J gave up 5 bases and V 6 bases, and 9 bases lay outside the gene matches.